Below are 17 T cell receptor beta chains sequenced from a single sample in a study of identical twins. TCRdb processed the 5' RACE reads anew with MiXCR; each CDR3 protein has one entry. The table lists roughly 1,500,000 distinct CDR3 sequences, about 32% of them singletons. The sequencing input was cord blood. The origin of the receptors is a newborn girl in good health.

This clonotype was counted a few times. V gene TRBV29-1 combines with J gene TRBJ2-2; TRBD2 agrees at 10 bases. V trimming: 3 bases; J trimming: 5 bases; junction bases outside the gene matches: 3. Germline CDR1 is SQVTM and CDR2 is ANQGSEA. The CDR3 totals 14 residues. The CDR3 DNA follows: TGCAGCGTTGATTTTAGCGGGAGGACCGGGGAGCTGTTTTTT. Protein product: CSVDFSGRTGELFF.

Here the CDR3 reads CASSGPYGKTQYF. In DNA form, the CDR3 reads TGTGCCAGCAGCGGACCGTACGGCAAGACCCAGTACTTC. This chain links TRBV2 with TRBJ2-5; the D is unclear. This CDR3 comprises 13 residues. The ends were cut back, 6 bases at V and 6 bases at J, with 14 bases in the middle. Germline V CDR1 and CDR2: SNHLY, FYNNEI.

The rearrangement uses TRBV25-1 and TRBJ2-5; 10 bases line up with TRBD1. The CDR3 length is 16 residues. CDR1 is MGHDK, CDR2 SYGVNS, per germline. J lost 2 bases, V lost 2 bases, and 5 bases had no gene match. DNA for the CDR3: TGTGCCAGCAGTGAACGGGACAGGGGCGCACAAGAGACCCAGTACTTC. This gives the protein CASSERDRGAQETQYF.

The sample holds a few counts of this clonotype. V usage is TRBV12-3 or TRBV12-4 and J usage is TRBJ1-6, with TRBD1 identical over 7 bases. Trimming took 6 bases from V and 7 from J; bases not matched to a gene: 0. The CDR3 loop spans 12 amino acids. This CDR3 is CASRDRNSPLHF. In DNA form, the CDR3 reads TGTGCCAGCAGGGACAGGAATTCACCCCTCCACTTT.

This CDR3 is CASRHYTGSTNEKLFF. The DNA of the CDR3 is TGTGCCAGCAGGCATTATACAGGGTCAACTAATGAAAAACTGTTTTTT. The V call is TRBV27, the J call TRBJ1-4, with D maybe TRBD1 (6 bases). From germline, CDR1 is MNHEY and CDR2 SMNVEV (reference sequence). V dropped 6 bases and J dropped 0 bases, with 14 bases sitting between them. This CDR3 has 16 amino acids. The full variable domain, completed using reference TRBV27 and TRBJ1-4, is EAQVTQNPRYLITVTGKKLTVTCSQNMNHEYMSWYRQDPGLGLRQIYYSMNVEVTDKGDVPEGYKVSRKEKRNFPLILESPSPNQTSLYFCASRHYTGSTNEKLFFGSGTQLSVL.

This sequence joins TRBV20-1 and TRBJ2-3; 8 bases fit TRBD1. From germline, CDR1 is DFQATT and CDR2 SNEGSKA (reference sequence). The length of the CDR3 is 14 residues. After removal of 2 bases from V and 1 base from J, the junction contained 2 bases not matched to a gene. The CDR3 is CSARPTGGTDTQYF. The CDR3, as DNA: TGCAGTGCTAGACCGACAGGGGGCACAGATACGCAGTATTTT.

Turning to this clonotype: This clone may be a read error of a much larger clone one base away. Likely a read error: the CDR3 ends without its conserved phenylalanine or tryptophan. V gene TRBV29-1 combines with J gene TRBJ2-7; the D gene is possibly TRBD1 (6 bases). V was pared by 3 bases and J by 5 bases, with 8 bases between. The V gene's germline CDR1 is SQVTM and CDR2 ANQGSEA. The CDR3 runs to 11 residues. In DNA form, the CDR3 reads TGCAGCGTTGAGGGGGCACACGAGCAGTACTAC. Encoded protein: CSVEGAHEQYY.

This clonotype was detected only a few times. The chain is built from TRBV4-1 and TRBJ2-3; D gene uncertain. V was pared by 0 bases and J by 9 bases, with 13 bases between. Germline lookup yields CDR1 MGHRA and CDR2 YSYEKL. The CDR3 is 14 amino acids. The CDR3 protein is CASSQDEARETQYF. CDR3 DNA: TGCGCCAGCAGCCAAGATGAGGCGAGAGAGACGCAGTATTTT.

V usage is TRBV6-5 and J usage is TRBJ1-2, with D possibly being TRBD1 (5 bases). The germline gives CDR1 MNHEY, CDR2 SVGAGI. Trimming shortened V by 2 bases and J by 6 bases, and 19 bases separated the two germline ends. This CDR3 has 16 amino acids. DNA for the CDR3: TGTGCCAGCAGTTACGGAGGGACGGCCAGAGGGGATGGCTACACCTTC. This codes for CASSYGGTARGDGYTF.

This clonotype was found many times. CDR3: CASSQDLSNEQFF. For the CDR3, the DNA is TGTGCCAGCAGCCAAGATTTATCGAATGAGCAGTTCTTC. This sequence joins TRBV4-2 and TRBJ2-1; D not resolved. CDR1 and CDR2 (germline): LGHNA, YNFKEQ. The CDR3 runs 13 residues. V was clipped by 0 bases and J by 7 bases, with 7 bases between them.

This clonotype was seen a handful of times. V gene TRBV4-2 combines with J gene TRBJ2-5; 7 positions agree with TRBD2. The CDR3 runs 18 residues. The germline CDR1 and CDR2 sequences are LGHNA and YNFKEQ. The V and J ends lost 0 bases and 0 bases, in that order; junction bases with no gene match: 10. For the CDR3, the DNA is TGTGCCAGCAGCCAAGAGCCAGGAGCGGGGTACCACCAAGAGACCCAGTACTTC. This sequence encodes CASSQEPGAGYHQETQYF.

This clonotype was observed a handful of times. The genes are TRBV7-9 and TRBJ1-4, with a weak D call TRBD1 (6 bases). The CDR3 loop spans 17 amino acids. Trimming pared 2 bases from V and 0 bases from J, leaving 13 bases between. Germline assignment: CDR1 SEHNR and CDR2 FQNEAQ (reference sequence). The DNA for the CDR3 is TGTGCCAGCAGCTTATGGGGGGCGCATCCAACTAATGAAAAACTGTTTTTT. Amino acids: CASSLWGAHPTNEKLFF.

The chain is built from TRBV13 and TRBJ2-7; 8 bases match TRBD1. The germline CDR1 and CDR2 sequences are PRHDT and FYEKMQ (reference sequence). Trimming at V came to 5 bases and at J to 7 bases, leaving 13 bases not matched to a gene. There are 15 residues in the CDR3. In DNA form, the CDR3 reads TGTGCCAGCAGCCTCCTAGGACAGGGTAACAATGAGCAGTACTTC. Protein: CASSLLGQGNNEQYF. The entire variable domain, with the rest obtained from reference TRBV13 and TRBJ2-7, is as follows: AAGVIQSPRHLIKEKRETATLKCYPIPRHDTVYWYQQGPGQDPQFLISFYEKMQSDKGSIPDRFSAQQFSDYHSELNMSSLELGDSALYFCASSLLGQGNNEQYFGPGTRLTVT.

This clonotype was observed a few times. The rearrangement uses TRBV4-1 and TRBJ2-3; TRBD2 agrees at 14 bases. In germline, CDR1 is MGHRA, CDR2 YSYEKL. V lost 3 bases and J lost 3; bases outside the gene matches: 11. This CDR3 is built from 19 residues. CDR3 DNA sequence: TGCGCCAGCAGCCAGGGACTAGCGGGAGTTAGCACACGGACAGATACGCAGTATTTT. Residues: CASSQGLAGVSTRTDTQYF.

The chain couples TRBV5-8 to TRBJ2-7, with 10 bases that match TRBD2. The CDR3 is 15 amino acids. In germline, CDR1 is SGHTS, CDR2 YDEGEE. J was trimmed by 3 bases and V by 3 bases; bases with no gene match: 6. The CDR3 is CASSWGLAGVYEQYF. The CDR3 DNA reads as TGTGCCAGCAGCTGGGGGCTAGCGGGAGTCTACGAGCAGTACTTC.

The chain employs TRBV6-1 and TRBJ1-1; 7 bases line up with TRBD1. V lost 7 bases and J lost 9; bases outside the gene matches: 17. Germline V lookup: CDR1 MNHNS, CDR2 SASEGT. This CDR3 spans 15 amino acids. CDR3 DNA sequence: TGTGCCAGCACTCGATCCGGGACAGTTTTGGGTAAAGCTTTCTTT. As protein: CASTRSGTVLGKAFF.

This clonotype was seen a handful of times. The chain joins TRBV5-1 to TRBJ2-1, with 12 bases matching TRBD2. V was pared by 3 bases and J by 7 bases, with 8 bases of the junction left unmatched. Germline V gene lookup returns CDR1 SGHRS and CDR2 YFSETQ. The CDR3 extends over 16 amino acids. This CDR3 is CASSSSSGGANNEQFF. The CDR3 nucleotides are TGCGCCAGCAGCTCTTCTAGCGGGGGGGCCAATAATGAGCAGTTCTTC.